These T cell receptor beta chains were read from a single sample in a study of T cell repertoires in cytomegalovirus infection. Their target antigens are unknown. MiXCR, run by TCRdb on the reads, gives a single entry per CDR3 protein. The sample includes about 890,000 distinct CDR3 sequences, around 30% of them seen just once. The material sequenced was cultured CD8+ T cells from PBMCs, taken from culture after CMV antigen stimulation. These receptors originate from a human donor in good health (CMV status not recorded). Some clones in this sample may be carry-over from other donors' samples. Each CDR3 is given with its conserved first and last residue. D genes are given only for firm matches. Clone size, where shown, is once, few, many, or a class for clones that have expanded.

abundance	d_gene	v_gene	j_gene	CDR3aa	CDR3nt
few	.	TRBV7-3	TRBJ1-5	CASSYTGIHQPQHF	TGTGCCAGCAGCTACACAGGGATACATCAGCCCCAGCATTTT
few	.	TRBV19	TRBJ1-5	CASSTRPGVGQPQHF	TGTGCCAGTAGTACCCGACCAGGGGTGGGGCAGCCCCAGCATTTT
.	TRBD1	TRBV12-3/TRBV12-4	TRBJ1-3	CASSPQGGVAGNTIYF	TGTGCCAGCAGTCCTCAGGGGGGAGTCGCTGGAAACACCATATATTTT
.	.	TRBV6-1	TRBJ1-2	CASSEVVRYNYGYTF	TGTGCCAGCAGTGAAGTGGTCAGATATAACTATGGCTACACCTTC
.	.	TRBV6-2/TRBV6-3	TRBJ1-2	CASSRRGLDYTF	TGTGCCAGCAGTCGGAGAGGGCTCGACTACACCTTC
.	TRBD2	TRBV4-1	TRBJ2-3	CASSPYSLRAGAGDTQYF	TGCGCCAGCAGCCCCTATTCTTTAAGAGCGGGGGCAGGAGATACGCAGTATTTT
.	.	TRBV6-1	TRBJ1-5	CASSEGGRSNQPQHF	TGTGCCAGCAGTGAAGGGGGCAGAAGCAATCAGCCCCAGCATTTT
.	.	TRBV20-1	TRBJ2-7	CSASPAASGYEQYF	TGCAGTGCTAGCCCCGCTGCGTCGGGCTACGAGCAGTACTTC
few	TRBD2	TRBV10-2	TRBJ2-7	CASSDPGGLAGPAHF	TGCGCCAGCAGTGACCCGGGCGGACTAGCGGGTCCCGCCCACTTC
.	TRBD1	TRBV6-5	TRBJ1-2	CASSYSGQGMAHYGYTF	TGTGCCAGCAGTTACTCTGGACAGGGAATGGCGCACTATGGCTACACCTTC
many	TRBD1	TRBV12-3/TRBV12-4	TRBJ2-3	CASSQGQGGTDTQYF	TGTGCCAGCAGCCAGGGACAGGGGGGCACAGATACGCAGTATTTT
.	.	TRBV7-9	TRBJ2-2	CASSFPSRSGANTGELFF	TGTGCCAGCAGCTTCCCCTCCAGGTCCGGGGCGAACACCGGGGAGCTGTTTTTT
.	.	TRBV4-1	TRBJ2-1	CASSQETSSYNEQFF	TGCGCCAGCAGCCAAGAGACTAGCTCCTACAATGAGCAGTTCTTC
.	.	TRBV2	TRBJ1-2	CASSEEGVANYGYTF	TGTGCCAGCAGTGAAGAGGGGGTAGCTAACTATGGCTACACCTTC
.	TRBD1	TRBV9	TRBJ2-5	CASSPGTGWQETQYF	TGTGCCAGCAGCCCAGGGACAGGGTGGCAAGAGACCCAGTACTTC
few	.	TRBV4-1	TRBJ2-3	CASSQGSLDTQYF	TGCGCCAGCAGCCAAGGAAGTCTAGATACGCAGTATTTT
.	TRBD1	TRBV6-2/TRBV6-3	TRBJ2-1	CASTLWDRRYNEQFF	TGTGCCAGCACCTTATGGGACAGACGATACAATGAGCAGTTCTTC
many	.	TRBV7-9	TRBJ2-1	CASRARTRAVNEQFF	TGTGCCAGCAGGGCAAGGACCCGGGCGGTGAATGAGCAGTTCTTC
.	.	TRBV6-6	TRBJ1-5	CASSSMEPQHF	TGTGCCAGCAGTTCAATGGAGCCCCAGCATTTT
.	.	TRBV19	TRBJ2-1	CASSMSGRHNEQFF	TGTGCCAGTAGTATGTCGGGGCGGCACAATGAGCAGTTCTTC
.	.	TRBV12-3/TRBV12-4	TRBJ1-2	CASRGGNDGYTF	TGTGCCAGTAGGGGGGGGAACGATGGCTACACCTTC
few	.	TRBV7-9	TRBJ1-1	CASRPPGRDPYQEAFF	TGTGCCAGCAGGCCTCCCGGCAGGGATCCATATCAGGAAGCTTTCTTT
many	.	TRBV7-2	TRBJ2-2	CASSFENSVAGELFF	TGTGCCAGCAGCTTCGAGAATAGCGTGGCCGGGGAGCTGTTTTTT
.	.	TRBV5-6	TRBJ1-1	CASSPFYVNEAFF	TGTGCCAGCAGCCCCTTTTATGTAAATGAAGCTTTCTTT
few	TRBD1	TRBV7-2	TRBJ1-5	CASSSRDRGDQPQHF	TGTGCCAGCAGCTCCCGGGACAGGGGAGATCAGCCCCAGCATTTT
.	.	TRBV4-1	TRBJ2-1	CASSPNSNEQFF	TGCGCCAGCAGCCCCAACAGCAATGAGCAGTTCTTC
.	TRBD1	TRBV27	TRBJ1-5	CASSSLDREGVQPQHF	TGTGCCAGCAGTTCCCTGGACAGGGAAGGGGTCCAGCCCCAGCATTTT
.	TRBD2	TRBV28	TRBJ2-2	CASSPPNELAGITGELFF	TGTGCCAGCAGTCCTCCCAATGAGCTAGCGGGTATCACCGGGGAGCTGTTTTTT
few	.	TRBV7-8	TRBJ1-2	CASSLGGTPPLTTYGYTF	TGTGCCAGCAGCTTAGGGGGGACACCACCCCTTACTACCTATGGCTACACCTTC
few	.	TRBV20-1	TRBJ2-1	CSARDGQHNEQFF	TGCAGTGCTAGAGATGGACAGCACAATGAGCAGTTCTTC
.	TRBD1	TRBV7-8	TRBJ1-5	CASSTGDRVNQPQHF	TGTGCCAGCAGTACCGGAGACAGGGTCAATCAGCCCCAGCATTTT
.	.	TRBV7-1	TRBJ2-5	CASSSNDRAYQETQYF	TGTGCCAGCAGCTCCAACGACAGAGCCTACCAAGAGACCCAGTACTTC
.	.	TRBV5-1	TRBJ1-1	CASSSLGRGTEAFF	TGCGCCAGCAGCTCCTTGGGGAGGGGCACTGAAGCTTTCTTT
few	.	TRBV20-1	TRBJ2-7	CSARDGGGNIHPQYF	TGCAGTGCTAGAGATGGGGGCGGGAACATCCACCCACAGTACTTC
.	TRBD1	TRBV5-8	TRBJ1-4	CASSFRDRGSVLANEKLFF	TGTGCCAGCAGCTTCCGGGACAGGGGATCTGTTTTGGCTAATGAAAAACTGTTTTTT